A selection of T cell receptor beta chains follows, all from one sample in a study of post-analysis software for immune sequencing data. TCRdb called the PCR reads again in MiXCR, with one record for every CDR3 protein. The data contain under 650,000 distinct CDR3 sequences, 44% of them singletons. Sequencing used blood. Receptors originate from a girl between 5 and 17 years old with multiple sclerosis. Both conserved end residues are part of each CDR3. The D gene is left open where the match is weak. Some rows mark clone size as missing; the rest say once, few, many or name a class of expanded clone.

D gene: TRBD1; V gene: TRBV7-2; J gene: TRBJ1-4; clone size: -; CDR3 DNA: TGTGCCAGCAGCTCTATCCCAGGGGGCGCGGCTAATGAAAAACTGTTTTTT; CDR3 protein: CASSSIPGGAANEKLFF
D gene: TRBD1; V gene: TRBV12-3/TRBV12-4; J gene: TRBJ2-1; clone size: once; CDR3 DNA: TGTGCCAGCAGCCCATGGGACAGGGAGTACCAAGAGACCCAGTTCTTC; CDR3 protein: CASSPWDREYQETQFF
D gene: -; V gene: TRBV3-1; J gene: TRBJ2-1; clone size: -; CDR3 DNA: TGTGCCAGCAGCCAAGTGGGCGGGGACCATGAGCAGTTCTTC; CDR3 protein: CASSQVGGDHEQFF
D gene: -; V gene: TRBV12-3/TRBV12-4; J gene: TRBJ1-5; clone size: -; CDR3 DNA: TGTGCCAGCAGTTCGGGGGGCCCTCAGCCCCAGCATTTT; CDR3 protein: CASSSGGPQPQHF
D gene: -; V gene: TRBV7-9; J gene: TRBJ1-2; clone size: few; CDR3 DNA: TGTGCCAGCAGCTTAAGGACAAACGGCTACACCTTC; CDR3 protein: CASSLRTNGYTF
D gene: -; V gene: TRBV5-1; J gene: TRBJ2-1; clone size: few; CDR3 DNA: TGCGCCAGCAAACCGGGGCCTACTGACAATGAGCAGTTCTTC; CDR3 protein: CASKPGPTDNEQFF
D gene: TRBD1; V gene: TRBV6-2/TRBV6-3; J gene: TRBJ2-1; clone size: -; CDR3 DNA: TGTGCCAGCAGTTCCGGGACAGGGGTGGATGAGCAGTTCTTC; CDR3 protein: CASSSGTGVDEQFF
D gene: TRBD1; V gene: TRBV10-3; J gene: TRBJ1-5; clone size: -; CDR3 DNA: TGTGCCACCAGGAGGGGACAGCATAGCAATCAGCCCCAGCATTTT; CDR3 protein: CATRRGQHSNQPQHF
D gene: -; V gene: TRBV7-9; J gene: TRBJ1-4; clone size: -; CDR3 DNA: TGTGCCAGCAGCTTTCAGACTAATGAAAAACTGTTTTTT; CDR3 protein: CASSFQTNEKLFF
D gene: -; V gene: TRBV11-3; J gene: TRBJ2-3; clone size: few; CDR3 DNA: TGTGCCAGCAGCCACCTAAAGGATACGCAGTATTTT; CDR3 protein: CASSHLKDTQYF
D gene: -; V gene: TRBV14; J gene: TRBJ2-1; clone size: -; CDR3 DNA: TGTGCCAGCAGCCTCGGATGGGGCCCTGGGAATGAGCAGTTCTTC; CDR3 protein: CASSLGWGPGNEQFF
D gene: -; V gene: TRBV29-1; J gene: TRBJ1-1; clone size: -; CDR3 DNA: TGCAGCGTTTATCCGGGCTCGGACACTGAAGCTTTCTTT; CDR3 protein: CSVYPGSDTEAFF
D gene: TRBD2; V gene: TRBV20-1; J gene: TRBJ2-1; clone size: -; CDR3 DNA: TGCAGTGCCACGGCGGGACTAGCGGGACCTGGGGATCCCAATGAGCAGTTCTTC; CDR3 protein: CSATAGLAGPGDPNEQFF
D gene: TRBD2; V gene: TRBV20-1; J gene: TRBJ2-7; clone size: few; CDR3 DNA: TGCAGTGCTAGAGATCAGGGAGCGGGAGGCACCTACGAGCAGTACTTC; CDR3 protein: CSARDQGAGGTYEQYF
D gene: TRBD1; V gene: TRBV11-3; J gene: TRBJ1-4; clone size: once; CDR3 DNA: TGTGCCAGCAGCGTTACCGGGACAGCGCCACCAACTAATGAAAAACTGTTTTTT; CDR3 protein: CASSVTGTAPPTNEKLFF
D gene: -; V gene: TRBV4-2; J gene: TRBJ2-3; clone size: few; CDR3 DNA: TGTGCCAGCAGCCAAGATCTCGGATACAGCACAGATACGCAGTATTTT; CDR3 protein: CASSQDLGYSTDTQYF
D gene: TRBD2; V gene: TRBV20-1; J gene: TRBJ2-3; clone size: -; CDR3 DNA: TGCAGTGCTAGAGTTAGCGGGGTCACAGATACGCAGTATTTT; CDR3 protein: CSARVSGVTDTQYF
D gene: -; V gene: TRBV7-8; J gene: TRBJ2-1; clone size: -; CDR3 DNA: TGTGCCAGCAGCTTCAAGCGGTTTAGCTCCTACAATGAGCAGTTCTTC; CDR3 protein: CASSFKRFSSYNEQFF
D gene: TRBD1; V gene: TRBV29-1; J gene: TRBJ1-2; clone size: -; CDR3 DNA: TGCAGCGTTCTTAGGACAGGGGCTTATGGCTACACCTTC; CDR3 protein: CSVLRTGAYGYTF
D gene: -; V gene: TRBV20-1; J gene: TRBJ2-7; clone size: few; CDR3 DNA: TGCAGTGCTAATAACGCCGGGAACTACGAGCAGTACTTC; CDR3 protein: CSANNAGNYEQYF
D gene: -; V gene: TRBV20-1; J gene: TRBJ1-5; clone size: -; CDR3 DNA: TGCAGTGCTCTCATGACCACGGGTCACGGTCAGCCCCAGCATTTT; CDR3 protein: CSALMTTGHGQPQHF
D gene: TRBD2; V gene: TRBV9; J gene: TRBJ2-7; clone size: -; CDR3 DNA: TGTGCCAGCAGCCCCGGGACTAGCGGGGTAGAGCAGTACTTC; CDR3 protein: CASSPGTSGVEQYF
D gene: -; V gene: TRBV2; J gene: TRBJ2-7; clone size: -; CDR3 DNA: TGTGCCAGCAAGGACAGAGTAACCTACGAGCAGTACTTC; CDR3 protein: CASKDRVTYEQYF
D gene: -; V gene: TRBV2; J gene: TRBJ2-6; clone size: -; CDR3 DNA: TGTGCCAGCAATGGGGACTCTGGGGCCAACGTCCTGACTTTC; CDR3 protein: CASNGDSGANVLTF
D gene: -; V gene: TRBV27; J gene: TRBJ2-7; clone size: few; CDR3 DNA: TGTGCCAGCAGTTTCTCCAACAAGCCCCAAAGCTCCTACGAGCAGTACTTC; CDR3 protein: CASSFSNKPQSSYEQYF
D gene: TRBD2; V gene: TRBV20-1; J gene: TRBJ2-1; clone size: few; CDR3 DNA: TGCAGTGCTAGAGATCTAAGCGGGAGTGGTGAGCAGTTCTTC; CDR3 protein: CSARDLSGSGEQFF
D gene: -; V gene: TRBV5-1; J gene: TRBJ1-2; clone size: few; CDR3 DNA: TGCGCCAGCAGCTTGGGACAGGCCAGGGATTATGGCTACACCTTC; CDR3 protein: CASSLGQARDYGYTF
D gene: -; V gene: TRBV24-1; J gene: TRBJ2-3; clone size: many; CDR3 DNA: TGTGCCACCAGTGATTTCAAGAGCACAGATACGCAGTATTTT; CDR3 protein: CATSDFKSTDTQYF
D gene: -; V gene: TRBV5-1; J gene: TRBJ2-3; clone size: few; CDR3 DNA: TGCGCCAGCAGCTTGATAGGGGCTAGCACAGATACGCAGTATTTT; CDR3 protein: CASSLIGASTDTQYF
D gene: TRBD2; V gene: TRBV2; J gene: TRBJ2-1; clone size: -; CDR3 DNA: TGTGCCAGCGGACTAGCGGGAGTTATCGATGAGCAGTTCTTC; CDR3 protein: CASGLAGVIDEQFF
D gene: -; V gene: TRBV5-1; J gene: TRBJ2-3; clone size: few; CDR3 DNA: TGCGCCAGCAGCAGCAGCCCCACAGGAGATACGCAGTATTTT; CDR3 protein: CASSSSPTGDTQYF
D gene: TRBD1; V gene: TRBV5-1; J gene: TRBJ2-7; clone size: -; CDR3 DNA: TGCGCCAGCAGCTTTAGGACAGGGCCCTACGAGCAGTACTTC; CDR3 protein: CASSFRTGPYEQYF
D gene: -; V gene: TRBV20-1; J gene: TRBJ1-2; clone size: -; CDR3 DNA: TGCAGTGCTATCAGACATGGAGACTATGGCTACACCTTC; CDR3 protein: CSAIRHGDYGYTF
D gene: -; V gene: TRBV7-2; J gene: TRBJ2-1; clone size: -; CDR3 DNA: TGTGCCAGCAGCCAGTACCTGAGCGGAGAGCAGTTCTTC; CDR3 protein: CASSQYLSGEQFF
D gene: -; V gene: TRBV6-6; J gene: TRBJ2-7; clone size: -; CDR3 DNA: TGTGCCACCCGGGACAATCGGAATGAGCAGTACTTC; CDR3 protein: CATRDNRNEQYF
D gene: TRBD2; V gene: TRBV10-3; J gene: TRBJ2-1; clone size: -; CDR3 DNA: TGTGCCATCAGCTCTGTGGGGGGGTCGATCAATGAGCAGTTCTTC; CDR3 protein: CAISSVGGSINEQFF
D gene: -; V gene: TRBV5-6; J gene: TRBJ2-1; clone size: -; CDR3 DNA: TGTGCCAGCAGCACCCCTAGCGTTTACAATGAGCAGTTCTTC; CDR3 protein: CASSTPSVYNEQFF
D gene: -; V gene: TRBV7-2; J gene: TRBJ2-5; clone size: -; CDR3 DNA: TGTGCCAGCAGCTTTGGGTCGGCGGGACAAGAGACCCAGTACTTC; CDR3 protein: CASSFGSAGQETQYF
D gene: -; V gene: TRBV10-3; J gene: TRBJ2-4; clone size: few; CDR3 DNA: TGTGCCATCAGTGAGCCACCGGGATCTCAGTACTTC; CDR3 protein: CAISEPPGSQYF
D gene: TRBD2; V gene: TRBV10-3; J gene: TRBJ2-7; clone size: -; CDR3 DNA: TGTGCCATCAGTGAGTCTACTAGCGGGGCTCGCGAGCAGTACTTC; CDR3 protein: CAISESTSGAREQYF
D gene: TRBD1; V gene: TRBV5-1; J gene: TRBJ1-2; clone size: few; CDR3 DNA: TGCGCCAGCAGCTTGGGGGGACAGCAAGGGGACTATGGCTACACCTTC; CDR3 protein: CASSLGGQQGDYGYTF
D gene: -; V gene: TRBV12-3/TRBV12-4; J gene: TRBJ2-7; clone size: -; CDR3 DNA: TGTGCCAGCATCGATGAGACGAGTAACGAGCAGTACTTC; CDR3 protein: CASIDETSNEQYF
D gene: -; V gene: TRBV7-2; J gene: TRBJ2-1; clone size: -; CDR3 DNA: TGTGCCAGCAGCACGCGAGGGTTCAACAATGAGCAGTTCTTC; CDR3 protein: CASSTRGFNNEQFF
D gene: -; V gene: TRBV27; J gene: TRBJ2-1; clone size: -; CDR3 DNA: TGTGCCAGCAGGATGTACTTTGGGGATGAGCAGTTCTTC; CDR3 protein: CASRMYFGDEQFF
D gene: -; V gene: TRBV7-2; J gene: TRBJ1-1; clone size: -; CDR3 DNA: TGTGCCAGCAGCCCGGGACACTCGAACACTGAAGCTTTCTTT; CDR3 protein: CASSPGHSNTEAFF
D gene: -; V gene: TRBV5-1; J gene: TRBJ2-1; clone size: -; CDR3 DNA: TGCGACAGCAGTGGGGTAGGGAGCGACAATGAGCAGTTCTTC; CDR3 protein: CDSSGVGSDNEQFF
D gene: TRBD2; V gene: TRBV5-5; J gene: TRBJ2-7; clone size: -; CDR3 DNA: TGTGCCAGCAGCTGGGAGGGCTACGAGCAGTACTTC; CDR3 protein: CASSWEGYEQYF
D gene: -; V gene: TRBV5-1; J gene: TRBJ2-7; clone size: few; CDR3 DNA: TGCGCCAGCAGCTATGACCGGGACAACTCCTACGAGCAGTACTTC; CDR3 protein: CASSYDRDNSYEQYF
D gene: -; V gene: TRBV27; J gene: TRBJ2-7; clone size: -; CDR3 DNA: TGTGCCAGCAGTACGACGCCCCCGGCTGAGGACGAGCAGTACTTC; CDR3 protein: CASSTTPPAEDEQYF